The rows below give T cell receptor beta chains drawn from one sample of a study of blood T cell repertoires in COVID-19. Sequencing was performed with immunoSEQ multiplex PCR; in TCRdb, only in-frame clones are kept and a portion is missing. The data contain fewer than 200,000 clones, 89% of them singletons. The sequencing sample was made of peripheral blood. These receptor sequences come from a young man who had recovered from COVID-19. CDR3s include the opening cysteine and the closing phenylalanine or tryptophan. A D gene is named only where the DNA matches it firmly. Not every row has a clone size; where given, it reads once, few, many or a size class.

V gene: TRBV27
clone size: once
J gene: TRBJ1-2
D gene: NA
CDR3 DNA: TGTGCCAGCAGCTCAGGGTACTATGGCTACACCTTC
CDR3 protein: CASSSGYYGYTF

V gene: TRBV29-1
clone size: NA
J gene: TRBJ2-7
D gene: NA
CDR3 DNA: TGCAGCGTTGCTGAGCGGTCCTACGAGCAGTACTTC
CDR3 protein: CSVAERSYEQYF

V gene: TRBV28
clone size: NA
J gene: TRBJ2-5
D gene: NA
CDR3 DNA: TGTGCCAGCAGCACGCCCCGCGAGGTAGAGACCCAGTACTTC
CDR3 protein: CASSTPREVETQYF

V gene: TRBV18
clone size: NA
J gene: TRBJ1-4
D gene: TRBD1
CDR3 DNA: TGTGCCAGCTCACCTCCGGGACAGGGAAGTGAAAAACTGTTTTTT
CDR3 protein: CASSPPGQGSEKLFF

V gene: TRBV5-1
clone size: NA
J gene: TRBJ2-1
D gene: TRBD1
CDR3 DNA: TGCGCCAGTGCTCCGGGACAGGGGTCCTACAATGAGCAGTTCTTC
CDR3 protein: CASAPGQGSYNEQFF

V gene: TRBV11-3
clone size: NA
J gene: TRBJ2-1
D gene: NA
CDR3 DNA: TGTGCCAGCAGCTTAAGGACTTCTAGCTCCTACAATGAGCAGTTCTTC
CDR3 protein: CASSLRTSSSYNEQFF

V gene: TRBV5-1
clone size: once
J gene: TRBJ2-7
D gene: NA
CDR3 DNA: TGCGCCAGCAGCTTGGCAGCGGCGCCTACCGAGCAGTACTTC
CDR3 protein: CASSLAAAPTEQYF

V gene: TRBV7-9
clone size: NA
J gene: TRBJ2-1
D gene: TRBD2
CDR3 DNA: TGTGCCAGCAGCTCGAGGGGACTAGCGCTTAATGAGCAGTTCTTC
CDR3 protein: CASSSRGLALNEQFF

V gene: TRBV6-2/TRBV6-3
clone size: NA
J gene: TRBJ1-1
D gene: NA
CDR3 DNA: TGTGCCAGCAGTTTGGGGGCCACTGAAGCTTTCTTT
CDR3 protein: CASSLGATEAFF

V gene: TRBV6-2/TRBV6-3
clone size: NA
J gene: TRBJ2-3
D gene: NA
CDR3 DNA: TGTGCCAGCAGTTCCACCCCCACTCTTAGCACAGATACGCAGTATTTT
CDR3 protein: CASSSTPTLSTDTQYF

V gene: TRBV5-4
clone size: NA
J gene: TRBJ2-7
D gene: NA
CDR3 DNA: TGTGCCAGCGAGGCCCCCCCTAGCAACGAGCAGTACTTC
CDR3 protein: CASEAPPSNEQYF

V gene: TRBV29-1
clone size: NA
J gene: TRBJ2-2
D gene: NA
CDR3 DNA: TGCAGCGTTGGGGCTGACAGAAACACCGGGGAGCTGTTTTTT
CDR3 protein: CSVGADRNTGELFF

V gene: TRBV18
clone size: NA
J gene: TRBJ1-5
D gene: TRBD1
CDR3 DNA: TGTGCCAGCTCCCTGGGACAGGGAAATCAGCCCCAGCATTTT
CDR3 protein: CASSLGQGNQPQHF